This T cell receptor (beta chain) was profiled in a study of T cells after somatic rescue of genetic block. With 1 base removed from V and 7 bases from J, the gap between germline ends came to 13 bases. CDR1 and CDR2 (germline): SGHAT, FQNNGV. The CDR3 totals 15 residues. Using immunoSEQ multiplex PCR, the repertoire was profiled, and TCRdb retains in-frame clones only, with some absent. The sample has fewer than 150,000 clones, around nine tenths seen once. This sequence was found in a woman between 18 and 29 years old. V usage is TRBV11-2 and J usage is TRBJ1-4, with a weak D call TRBD1 (5 bases). The sample was peripheral blood mononuclear cells (PBMCs). The CDR3 sequence is CASSLVPGGVEKLFF. Written as DNA, the CDR3 is TGTGCCAGCAGCTTAGTCCCGGGGGGGGTTGAAAAACTGTTTTTT.